The 11 T cell receptor beta chains below were found in one sample sequenced in a study of OX40 agonist ivuxolimab in advanced cancers. Here immunoSEQ multiplex PCR was the method, and the copy in TCRdb shows in-frame clones only, minus some. The sample shows about 73,000 clones, roughly nine tenths of them seen only once. This material consisted of CD4+ or CD8+ T cells sorted from blood, taken in a trial of the OX40 agonist ivuxolimab. The source is an adult with an advanced solid tumor such as melanoma, head and neck, liver or kidney cancer.

The V and J genes are TRBV10-1 and TRBJ2-1; no firm D call. V shed 3 bases and J shed 8 bases, with 8 bases lying between them. The CDR3 has 12 amino acids. Germline-derived CDR1 and CDR2 are WNHNN and SYGVQD (reference sequence). As DNA, the CDR3 is TGCGCCAGCAGTGATGGTGCGGATGAGCAGTTCTTC. Amino acids: CASSDGADEQFF.

The chain is built from TRBV5-1 and TRBJ1-2; 7 positions match TRBD1. Trimming cost V 4 bases and J 8 bases; bases outside gene matches: 14. The germline CDR1 and CDR2 sequences are SGHRS and YFSETQ. The CDR3 has 15 amino acids. The DNA of the CDR3 is TGCGCCAGCAGCCTAGACCCGGGGCAGGGGGTAGGCTACACCTTC. This codes for CASSLDPGQGVGYTF.

The chain employs TRBV27 and TRBJ2-4; 9 bases are shared with TRBD1. The J segment lost 5 bases and the V segment lost 6 bases, leaving 2 bases of the junction unmatched. CDR1 and CDR2 (germline): MNHEY, SMNVEV (reference sequence). There are 13 residues in the CDR3. CDR3 sequence reads: CASRGTGQNIQYF. CDR3 DNA sequence: TGTGCCAGCAGGGGGACAGGGCAAAACATTCAGTACTTC.

The chain recombines TRBV19 with TRBJ2-1; 9 bases are a match to TRBD1. The CDR3 extends over 15 amino acids. V lost 3 bases to trimming and J lost 7 bases; unmatched junction nucleotides: 7. Germline-derived CDR1 and CDR2 are LNHDA and SQIVND (reference sequence). This chain's CDR3 is CASSILGQGFNEQFF. In nucleotides, the CDR3 is TGTGCCAGTAGTATTTTAGGACAGGGGTTTAATGAGCAGTTCTTC.

The genes are TRBV2 and TRBJ1-3, with a weak D call TRBD1 (6 bases). The CDR3 sequence is 14 residues long. Deletions cut 5 bases from V and 2 bases from J, with 10 bases between. Germline loops: CDR1 SNHLY, CDR2 FYNNEI. This CDR3 reads CASSRQGTGNTIYF. CDR3 coding DNA: TGTGCCAGCAGTCGTCAGGGGACTGGAAACACCATATATTTT.

V gene TRBV19 combines with J gene TRBJ2-1; 9 bases are shared with TRBD1. This CDR3 is built from 16 residues. V dropped 4 bases and J dropped 7; count of bases not matched to a gene: 11. Looked up from germline, CDR1 is LNHDA and CDR2 is SQIVND (reference sequence). In DNA form, the CDR3 reads TGTGCCAGTAGTAAAGTGGGACAGGGAGGTGAGAATGAGCAGTTCTTC. Its translation is CASSKVGQGGENEQFF.

The chain recombines TRBV9 with TRBJ1-3; D perhaps matches TRBD1 (5 bases). V shed 0 bases and J shed 0 bases, with 7 bases lying between them. Germline CDR1 and CDR2: SGDLS and YYNGEE. The CDR3 length is 15 residues. This chain's CDR3 is CASSVGQFSGNTIYF. CDR3 sequence (DNA): TGTGCCAGCAGCGTAGGACAGTTCTCTGGAAACACCATATATTTT.

The V gene is TRBV9, the J gene TRBJ1-2; D possibly corresponds to TRBD1 (5 bases). V shed 2 bases and J shed 1 base, with 9 bases lying between them. Germline V gives CDR1 SGDLS, CDR2 YYNGEE. CDR3 size: 14 residues. CDR3 loop: CASSVAGGNYGYTF. The CDR3 coding sequence is TGTGCCAGCAGCGTGGCCGGGGGTAACTATGGCTACACCTTC.

The chain uses TRBV5-6 and TRBJ1-2; 9 bases fit TRBD1. Per germline, CDR1 SGHDT and CDR2 YYEEEE. V lost 1 base, J lost 2 bases, and 6 bases stayed unmatched. The CDR3 consists of 16 residues. The CDR3: CASSLLGQGQNYGYTF. The CDR3, as DNA: TGTGCCAGCAGCTTGTTGGGACAGGGCCAAAACTATGGCTACACCTTC.

This clone was observed a single time. The chain uses TRBV13 and TRBJ1-1; 7 bases match TRBD1. Germline CDR1 is PRHDT and CDR2 is FYEKMQ (reference sequence). Losses at the gene ends were 6 bases for V and 5 bases for J; bases not matched to a gene: 21. CDR3 size: 18 residues. The CDR3 loop is CASSSPGGIRSIRTEAFF. Written as DNA, the CDR3 is TGTGCCAGCAGTTCCCCAGGGGGGATCAGATCGATACGGACTGAAGCTTTCTTT. The complete variable domain, with remaining parts taken from reference TRBV13 and TRBJ1-1, reads AAGVIQSPRHLIKEKRETATLKCYPIPRHDTVYWYQQGPGQDPQFLISFYEKMQSDKGSIPDRFSAQQFSDYHSELNMSSLELGDSALYFCASSSPGGIRSIRTEAFFGQGTRLTVV.

This chain connects TRBV9 to TRBJ2-7; 9 nucleotides agree with TRBD1. V lost 1 base to trimming and J lost 5 bases; unmatched junction nucleotides: 7. From germline, CDR1 is SGDLS and CDR2 YYNGEE. This CDR3 region has 15 residues. Here the CDR3 DNA reads TGTGCCAGCAGCGTAACCGGGACAGGGCCCCACGAGCAGTACTTC. It encodes CASSVTGTGPHEQYF.